A selection of T cell receptor beta chains follows, all from one sample in a study of cytomegalovirus exposure and HLA in healthy donors. TCRdb keeps only in-frame clones here, not all; method: immunoSEQ multiplex PCR. The data contain 200,000 to 250,000 clones, around 80% of them singletons. Sequencing was performed on PBMCs. Receptors originate from a man aged 18-30 years in good health and CMV-seronegative. Both conserved end residues are part of each CDR3. Each record gives: V gene, J gene, D gene, clone size, CDR3 DNA, CDR3 protein. D genes are given only for firm matches. Some rows mark clone size as missing; the rest say once, few, many or name a class of expanded clone.

V gene: TRBV4-1
J gene: TRBJ2-7
D gene: TRBD1
clone size: -
CDR3 DNA: TGCGCCAGCAGCCAAAGAACAGGGGGCTACGAGCAGTACTTC
CDR3 protein: CASSQRTGGYEQYF

V gene: TRBV2
J gene: TRBJ2-5
D gene: -
clone size: -
CDR3 DNA: TGTGCCAGCAAAGTAACAGAGGAGACCCAGTACTTC
CDR3 protein: CASKVTEETQYF

V gene: TRBV2
J gene: TRBJ1-6
D gene: -
clone size: -
CDR3 DNA: TGTGCCAGCAAAGTAACAGTAGAGTCACCCCTCCACTTT
CDR3 protein: CASKVTVESPLHF

V gene: TRBV27
J gene: TRBJ2-3
D gene: -
clone size: -
CDR3 DNA: TGTGCCAGCAGTCCGCGGGTTACCACAGATACGCAGTATTTT
CDR3 protein: CASSPRVTTDTQYF

V gene: TRBV28
J gene: TRBJ2-7
D gene: TRBD1
clone size: -
CDR3 DNA: TGTGCCAGCAGTTGGACAGGGAACTACGAGCAGTACTTC
CDR3 protein: CASSWTGNYEQYF

V gene: TRBV4-1
J gene: TRBJ2-5
D gene: -
clone size: -
CDR3 DNA: TGCGCCAGCAGCCAAGAGTTAGCGGAAGAGACCCAGTACTTC
CDR3 protein: CASSQELAEETQYF

V gene: TRBV19
J gene: TRBJ1-5
D gene: -
clone size: -
CDR3 DNA: TGTGCCAGTAGCCAGGGGAGTTTAAGCGTCGATCAGCCCCAGCATTTT
CDR3 protein: CASSQGSLSVDQPQHF

V gene: TRBV30
J gene: TRBJ2-2
D gene: -
clone size: -
CDR3 DNA: TGTGCCTGGACGGACACCGGGGAGCTGTTTTTT
CDR3 protein: CAWTDTGELFF

V gene: TRBV2
J gene: TRBJ2-1
D gene: -
clone size: -
CDR3 DNA: TGTGCCAGCAGTGAATATTTAGAGGATGAGCAGTTCTTC
CDR3 protein: CASSEYLEDEQFF

V gene: TRBV19
J gene: TRBJ1-5
D gene: -
clone size: -
CDR3 DNA: TGTGCCAGTAGGGGGGGGCTTAACAATCAGCCCCAGCATTTT
CDR3 protein: CASRGGLNNQPQHF

V gene: TRBV4-1
J gene: TRBJ2-7
D gene: TRBD1
clone size: -
CDR3 DNA: TGCGCCAGCAGCCAAGGCTTCGGACAGGGGGCGTACGAGCAGTACTTC
CDR3 protein: CASSQGFGQGAYEQYF

V gene: TRBV6-6
J gene: TRBJ1-5
D gene: -
clone size: -
CDR3 DNA: TGTGCCAGCAGCAACATGGGAGGAGATAGCAATCAGCCCCAGCATTTT
CDR3 protein: CASSNMGGDSNQPQHF

V gene: TRBV4-2
J gene: TRBJ2-1
D gene: -
clone size: -
CDR3 DNA: TGTGCCAGCAGCAATCTCGGACATTTAGGTACTTACAATGAGCAGTTCTTC
CDR3 protein: CASSNLGHLGTYNEQFF

V gene: TRBV2
J gene: TRBJ2-7
D gene: TRBD1
clone size: -
CDR3 DNA: TGTGCCAGCAGCCTCCGGGACAGCACCTACGAGCAGTACTTC
CDR3 protein: CASSLRDSTYEQYF

V gene: TRBV2
J gene: TRBJ2-7
D gene: TRBD1
clone size: -
CDR3 DNA: TGTGCCAGCAGTGAATATTTTTCGACAGGGGGCTCCTACGAGCAGTACTTC
CDR3 protein: CASSEYFSTGGSYEQYF

V gene: TRBV19
J gene: TRBJ1-2
D gene: TRBD1
clone size: -
CDR3 DNA: TGTGCCAGTAGTGCCCGGACAGGGGGCAGGGATGGCTACACCTTC
CDR3 protein: CASSARTGGRDGYTF

V gene: TRBV7-9
J gene: TRBJ1-1
D gene: TRBD1
clone size: -
CDR3 DNA: TGTGCCAGCTCGACTATTACAGGGGGCAAGGGGAACACTGAAGCTTTCTTT
CDR3 protein: CASSTITGGKGNTEAFF

V gene: TRBV7-9
J gene: TRBJ1-2
D gene: -
clone size: -
CDR3 DNA: TGTGCCAGCAGCAAAAACGGGGCGGGGGGCTACACCTTC
CDR3 protein: CASSKNGAGGYTF

V gene: TRBV28
J gene: TRBJ1-2
D gene: -
clone size: -
CDR3 DNA: TGCGCCAGCAGTTTCCCCGCAGGGGGCTACACCTTC
CDR3 protein: CASSFPAGGYTF

V gene: TRBV19
J gene: TRBJ2-7
D gene: -
clone size: -
CDR3 DNA: TGTGCCAGTACCCCCGGGACAAGTACCTACGAGCAGTACTTC
CDR3 protein: CASTPGTSTYEQYF

V gene: TRBV11-2
J gene: TRBJ2-2
D gene: -
clone size: -
CDR3 DNA: TGTGCCAGCAGCTTATCCCTTTGGAGGCGGGAGCTGTTTTTT
CDR3 protein: CASSLSLWRRELFF

V gene: TRBV11-2
J gene: TRBJ2-5
D gene: -
clone size: -
CDR3 DNA: TGTGCCAGCAGCTTAGGATCGGGTGCAGAGACCCAGTACTTC
CDR3 protein: CASSLGSGAETQYF

V gene: TRBV30
J gene: TRBJ2-7
D gene: -
clone size: -
CDR3 DNA: TGTGCCTGGAGTTTGGGCGGGAACTCCTACGAGCAGTACTTC
CDR3 protein: CAWSLGGNSYEQYF

V gene: TRBV19
J gene: TRBJ1-1
D gene: TRBD1
clone size: once
CDR3 DNA: TGTGCCAGTAGTACCAGGACAGGGTATAGCACTGAAGCTTTCTTT
CDR3 protein: CASSTRTGYSTEAFF

V gene: TRBV18
J gene: TRBJ2-7
D gene: TRBD1
clone size: -
CDR3 DNA: TGTGCCAGCTCCCTATCGGGACAGGGATACTACGAGCAGTACTTC
CDR3 protein: CASSLSGQGYYEQYF

V gene: TRBV4-2
J gene: TRBJ2-3
D gene: TRBD2
clone size: -
CDR3 DNA: TGTGCCAGCAGCCAAGAAAGATGGGCGGGAGGTTATACGCAGTATTTT
CDR3 protein: CASSQERWAGGYTQYF

V gene: TRBV6-1
J gene: TRBJ2-1
D gene: TRBD2
clone size: -
CDR3 DNA: TGTGCCAGCAAGTTTCGTTGGCTAGCGGGGGCTGAGCAGTTCTTC
CDR3 protein: CASKFRWLAGAEQFF

V gene: TRBV7-3
J gene: TRBJ2-5
D gene: TRBD2
clone size: -
CDR3 DNA: TGTGCCAGCAGCTTAACTAGCGGGAGAGGAGAGACCCAGTACTTC
CDR3 protein: CASSLTSGRGETQYF

V gene: TRBV27
J gene: TRBJ1-5
D gene: -
clone size: -
CDR3 DNA: TGTGCCAGCAGACCCCAGGCAGAGAATCAGCCCCAGCATTTT
CDR3 protein: CASRPQAENQPQHF

V gene: TRBV30
J gene: TRBJ1-2
D gene: -
clone size: -
CDR3 DNA: TGTGCCCGGAGAGGGCAGGAGGAGGTATATGGCTACACCTTC
CDR3 protein: CARRGQEEVYGYTF

V gene: TRBV28
J gene: TRBJ2-7
D gene: TRBD2
clone size: -
CDR3 DNA: TGTGCCAGCAGTCTGGGGACTAGCGCCTATTACGAGCAGTACTTC
CDR3 protein: CASSLGTSAYYEQYF

V gene: TRBV28
J gene: TRBJ2-1
D gene: TRBD2
clone size: -
CDR3 DNA: TGTGCCAGCAGTTTCTTTGCGGGAGGTAACTACAATGAGCAGTTCTTC
CDR3 protein: CASSFFAGGNYNEQFF

V gene: TRBV6-1
J gene: TRBJ1-1
D gene: TRBD1
clone size: -
CDR3 DNA: TGTGCCAGCAGTCGGACAGGGGAAGGGAACACTGAAGCTTTCTTT
CDR3 protein: CASSRTGEGNTEAFF

V gene: TRBV1
J gene: TRBJ2-2
D gene: -
clone size: -
CDR3 DNA: TGCACCAGCAGCCAACGTGTCGTACTAGCGGGAGATAAGAACACCGGGGAGCTGTTTTTT
CDR3 protein: CTSSQRVVLAGDKNTGELFF

V gene: TRBV2
J gene: TRBJ1-5
D gene: -
clone size: -
CDR3 DNA: TGTGCCAGCAGTGCAGGGAATAGCAATCAGCCCCAGCATTTT
CDR3 protein: CASSAGNSNQPQHF

V gene: TRBV7-6
J gene: TRBJ1-5
D gene: -
clone size: once
CDR3 DNA: TGTGCCAGCAGCTTTTTCTCCCCAGAAAATCAGCCCCAGCATTTT
CDR3 protein: CASSFFSPENQPQHF

V gene: TRBV19
J gene: TRBJ1-5
D gene: TRBD1
clone size: few
CDR3 DNA: TGTGCCAGTACCCAAGGGGGGACAGGGGGCCGGTCGCCCCAGCATTTT
CDR3 protein: CASTQGGTGGRSPQHF

V gene: TRBV6-5
J gene: TRBJ2-1
D gene: -
clone size: -
CDR3 DNA: TGTGCCAGCAGTTGGGCACACTCACCTAACAATGAGCAGTTCTTC
CDR3 protein: CASSWAHSPNNEQFF

V gene: TRBV5-1
J gene: TRBJ1-4
D gene: -
clone size: -
CDR3 DNA: TGCGCCAGCAGCCCCTTGGTTCGGGGTGGTGAAAAACTGTTTTTT
CDR3 protein: CASSPLVRGGEKLFF

V gene: TRBV6-1
J gene: TRBJ2-7
D gene: -
clone size: -
CDR3 DNA: TGTGCCAGCAGTGATCGAGGGCCCTACGAGCAGTACTTC
CDR3 protein: CASSDRGPYEQYF

V gene: TRBV19
J gene: TRBJ1-1
D gene: -
clone size: -
CDR3 DNA: TGTGCCAGTAGTACCGACAGGAGCACTGAAGCTTTCTTT
CDR3 protein: CASSTDRSTEAFF

V gene: TRBV4-1
J gene: TRBJ2-2
D gene: -
clone size: -
CDR3 DNA: TGCGCCAGCAGCCTAAGAGGGGGGGGCACCGGGGAGCTGTTTTTT
CDR3 protein: CASSLRGGGTGELFF

V gene: TRBV29-1
J gene: TRBJ2-5
D gene: -
clone size: -
CDR3 DNA: TGCAGCGTTGAAGTTATGGGTTTGGGGGCCGGGGAGAAGGAGACCCAGTACTTC
CDR3 protein: CSVEVMGLGAGEKETQYF

V gene: TRBV28
J gene: TRBJ2-7
D gene: -
clone size: -
CDR3 DNA: TGTGCCAGCAGAACTAGCCACCCGGGTCCCAGCTCCTACGAGCAGTACTTC
CDR3 protein: CASRTSHPGPSSYEQYF